A single sample gave rise to the 20 T cell receptor beta chains below, sequenced in a study of blood T cell repertoires in COVID-19. Here immunoSEQ multiplex PCR was the method, and the copy in TCRdb shows in-frame clones only, minus some. The table shows about 110,000 clones, with less than 85% occurring only once. The source material was peripheral blood. These receptors originate from a woman aged 55-69 years with acute or convalescent COVID-19.

CDR3 DNA sequence: TGTGCCAGCAGTTTCTCAGGCACGTACTTC. It encodes CASSFSGTYF. V and J are TRBV28 and TRBJ2-4; D remains ambiguous. This CDR3 is 10 amino acids long. Germline values: CDR1 MDHEN, CDR2 SYDVKM. The ends were cut back, 3 bases at V and 15 bases at J, with 9 bases in the middle.

This clone occurred once. The chain is built from TRBV15 and TRBJ1-4; no clear D. This CDR3 comprises 16 residues. V lost 0 bases to trimming and J lost 7 bases, with 15 bases between them. Germline V gene sequence: CDR1 LNHNV, CDR2 YYDKDF (reference sequence). In nucleotides, the CDR3 is TGTGCCACCAGCAGAGATCGCCTCAGTGACTCTGAAAAACTGTTTTTT. This gives the protein CATSRDRLSDSEKLFF.

The chain is built from TRBV18 and TRBJ2-5; D gene ambiguous. There are 14 residues in the CDR3. V was cut by 0 bases and J by 5 bases, with 10 bases left in between. Germline assignment: CDR1 KGHSH and CDR2 LQKENI. CDR3 protein: CASSPPTERETQYF. CDR3 bases: TGTGCCAGCTCACCACCGACGGAGCGTGAGACCCAGTACTTC.

This chain joins TRBV28 and TRBJ2-7, with 7 bases that match TRBD1. This CDR3 spans 14 amino acids. Per germline, CDR1 MDHEN and CDR2 SYDVKM. With V trimmed by 3 bases and J by 2 bases, 4 bases remained unmatched. CDR3: CASSLSQGTYEQYF. The CDR3 region has the DNA TGTGCCAGCAGTTTGTCACAGGGGACCTACGAGCAGTACTTC.

The chain joins TRBV4-2 to TRBJ2-7; tentative D call: TRBD2 (6 bases). The CDR3 runs to 14 residues. V lost 3 bases to trimming and J lost 0 bases, with 9 bases between them. Looked up from germline, CDR1 is LGHNA and CDR2 is YNFKEQ. CDR3 sequence (DNA): TGTGCCAGCAGCCAGGGGCGGGGCTCCTACGAGCAGTACTTC. It encodes CASSQGRGSYEQYF.

This sequence joins TRBV3-1 (or the pseudogene TRBV3-2) and TRBJ2-2; possibly TRBD2 for D (6 bases). Trimming pared 4 bases from V and 5 bases from J, leaving 11 bases between. The germline V gene has CDR1 LGHDT and CDR2 YNNKEL (reference sequence). The CDR3 extends over 14 amino acids. The CDR3, as DNA: TGTGCCAGCAGCCCGACTGGAGGGACCGGGGAGCTGTTTTTT. This translates into CASSPTGGTGELFF.

As to this clone: A junction boundary mismatches the germline segment, possibly from a read error. V is TRBV5-4 and J is TRBJ2-7; TRBD2 matches 7 bases. The CDR3 sequence is 14 residues long. Per germline, CDR1 SGHNT and CDR2 YYREEE (reference sequence). This chain's CDR3 is CASSYGLVSSEQYF. The CDR3, as DNA: TGTGCCAGCAGCTACGGACTAGTTTCCTCCGAGCAGTACTTC.

This rearrangement joins TRBV5-4 to TRBJ1-3, with D perhaps matching TRBD1 (6 bases). The V gene lost 4 bases and the J gene lost 4 bases, with 9 bases spanning the gap. CDR3 length: 13 amino acids. Per the germline V gene, CDR1 is SGHNT and CDR2 is YYREEE (reference sequence). The chain's CDR3 is CASSLQGGNTIYF. The CDR3 DNA reads as TGTGCCAGCAGCCTTCAGGGGGGAAACACCATATATTTT.

This chain uses TRBV6-5 with TRBJ2-1; TRBD1 agrees at 10 bases. With 8 bases clipped from V and 6 bases from J, the junction kept 10 bases outside the gene matches. The CDR3 has 15 residues. CDR1 and CDR2 from the germline V gene are MNHEY and SVGAGI. The CDR3 nucleotides read TGTGCCAGCTCTTGGTCGGGACAGGGGAGCAATGAGCAGTTCTTC. It codes for CASSWSGQGSNEQFF.

The chain joins TRBV28 to TRBJ1-1; D is uncertain. The CDR3 extends over 12 amino acids. The germline V gene encodes CDR1 MDHEN and CDR2 SYDVKM. V gave up 6 bases and J gave up 2 bases, with 7 bases separating them. The CDR3 sequence: CASSYYNTEAFF. In DNA form, the CDR3 reads TGTGCCAGCAGCTATTATAACACTGAAGCTTTCTTT. Filled out from reference TRBV28 and TRBJ1-1, the complete variable domain reads DVKVTQSSRYLVKRTGEKVFLECVQDMDHENMFWYRQDPGLGLRLIYFSYDVKMKEKGDIPEGYSVSREKKERFSLILESASTNQTSMYLCASSYYNTEAFFGQGTRLTVV.

This clone came up once. The J gene is TRBJ1-2, the V gene TRBV5-4, with TRBD1 as a possible D gene (5 bases). The CDR3 consists of 18 residues. The germline gives CDR1 SGHNT, CDR2 YYREEE (reference sequence). The V and J ends lost 4 bases and 1 base respectively, with 23 bases between them. CDR3 bases: TGTGCCAGCAGCCCACCCCGGGGCAGGGTGGAGGGTAACTATGGCTACACCTTC. Protein product: CASSPPRGRVEGNYGYTF. Filled out from reference TRBV5-4 and TRBJ1-2, the complete variable domain reads ETGVTQSPTHLIKTRGQQVTLRCSSQSGHNTVSWYQQALGQGPQFIFQYYREEENGRGNFPPRFSGLQFPNYSSELNVNALELDDSALYLCASSPPRGRVEGNYGYTFGSGTRLTVV.

The rearrangement uses TRBV2 and TRBJ1-6, with D unclear. V was pared by 8 bases and J by 14 bases, with 22 bases between. Germline CDR1 reads SNHLY; CDR2 reads FYNNEI. The CDR3 contains 14 residues. CDR3 bases: TGTGCCAGCCTAGCGAGATCGGGCTTTATAACCCTCCACTTT. Translation: CASLARSGFITLHF.

This clone has only a few counts. The CDR3, as DNA: TGTGCCAGCAGCCAAGGGTTGGCGGGTGCGTACGAGCAGTACTTC. This codes for CASSQGLAGAYEQYF. V gene TRBV4-2 combines with J gene TRBJ2-7; TRBD2 is a possible D gene (5 bases). V dropped 1 base and J dropped 4 bases, with 14 bases sitting between them. From germline, CDR1 is LGHNA and CDR2 YNFKEQ. The CDR3 is made up of 15 amino acids.

The J gene is TRBJ1-4, the V gene TRBV29-1; 11 positions agree with TRBD1. Germline trimming cut 2 bases from V and 10 bases from J; bases unmatched to any gene: 6. This CDR3 contains 14 residues. Germline assignment: CDR1 SQVTM and CDR2 ANQGSEA. In DNA, the CDR3 is TGCAGCGTTGAATTGGGACAGGGGGTTGGAAAACTGTTTTTT. Its protein is CSVELGQGVGKLFF.

This chain uses TRBV9 with TRBJ1-1; no definite D call. Trimming pared 0 bases from V and 1 base from J, leaving 7 bases between. This CDR3 has 14 residues. Germline V gene lookup returns CDR1 SGDLS and CDR2 YYNGEE. CDR3 amino acids: CASSVEYGNTEAFF. Here the CDR3 DNA reads TGTGCCAGCAGCGTAGAGTACGGGAACACTGAAGCTTTCTTT.

The chain joins TRBV4-1 to TRBJ1-1, with D unresolved. Germline V CDR1 and CDR2: MGHRA, YSYEKL. The CDR3 totals 15 residues. V was shortened by 2 bases and J by 7 bases, with 17 bases between the two germline ends. The CDR3 protein is CASSQSLPVAVEAFF. DNA of the CDR3: TGCGCCAGCAGCCAAAGTCTACCGGTGGCGGTTGAAGCTTTCTTT.

In DNA, the CDR3 is TGTGCCAGCTCACCACCTAGGACAATCTCTGGAAACACCATATATTTT. It encodes CASSPPRTISGNTIYF. The chain links TRBV18 to TRBJ1-3, with D tentatively TRBD1 (5 bases). V was trimmed by 0 bases and J by 0 bases, leaving 9 bases between them. The length of the CDR3 is 16 residues. The germline V gene encodes CDR1 KGHSH and CDR2 LQKENI.

The chain couples TRBV7-9 to TRBJ2-3; D is undetermined. Trimming took off 7 bases at V and 0 bases at J, with 11 bases between the two ends. The CDR3 extends over 14 amino acids. The germline V gene encodes CDR1 SEHNR and CDR2 FQNEAQ (reference sequence). The chain's CDR3 is CASIEADSTDTQYF. In DNA form, the CDR3 reads TGTGCCAGCATTGAGGCAGATAGCACAGATACGCAGTATTTT.

The chain carries TRBV6-2 or TRBV6-3 and TRBJ1-5; 9 bases are a match to TRBD1. The CDR3 has 14 residues. Germline CDR1 and CDR2: MNHEY and SVGEGT. V trimming: 4 bases; J trimming: 6 bases; junction bases outside the gene matches: 4. This chain's CDR3 is CASSSRTGAQPQHF. Here the CDR3 DNA reads TGTGCCAGCAGTTCCCGGACAGGGGCTCAGCCCCAGCATTTT.

The V and J genes are TRBV28 and TRBJ1-1; D unclear. The CDR3 has 13 amino acids. V dropped 5 bases and J dropped 4 bases, with 11 bases sitting between them. Germline-derived CDR1 and CDR2 are MDHEN and SYDVKM. The CDR3, as DNA: TGTGCCAGCAGTCCGGGATCGAGCACTGAAGCTTTCTTT. Its translation: CASSPGSSTEAFF.